Each of the 8 T cell receptor beta chains below was sequenced from the same sample in a study of T cell repertoires in cytomegalovirus infection (dated by TCRdb to between 2018 and 2021). Sequencing instrument: Illumina HiSeq 1500. TCRdb redid the processing of the public reads, applying fastp at Q25 and MiXCR, and retained in-frame beta chains. All rows with the same CDR3 protein become a single entry with the most common DNA and genes. The sample records about 480,000 distinct CDR3 sequences, 30% to 40% of which are singletons. The top ten constitute roughly a sixth of the sample. Their target antigens are unknown. The treatment or condition label on this specimen signifies: in vitro stimulation with specific CMV peptide epitopes to enrich CMV-specific T cells. The input for sequencing was cultured PBMCs, taken from culture after CMV antigen stimulation. These receptors all come from a human donor in good health (CMV status not recorded). Some clones in this sample may be carry-over from other donors' samples.

The J gene is TRBJ2-2, the V gene TRBV6-2 or TRBV6-3; 12 positions match TRBD2. CDR1 and CDR2 from the germline V gene are MNHEY and SVGEGT. This CDR3 is built from 18 residues. V lost 0 bases and J lost 3; bases outside the gene matches: 5. This CDR3 is CASSYSVTSGSDTGELFF. The DNA of the CDR3 is TGTGCCAGCAGTTACTCTGTGACTAGCGGGAGCGACACCGGGGAGCTGTTTTTT.

This clonotype was seen only a few times. V is TRBV5-6 and J is TRBJ2-1; 7 bases line up with TRBD2. The germline V gene encodes CDR1 SGHDT and CDR2 YYEEEE. The CDR3 extends over 15 amino acids. V was pared by 2 bases and J by 2 bases, with 4 bases of the junction left unmatched. CDR3 nucleotide sequence: TGTGCCAGCAGCTTAGGACTAGGAACCTACAATGAGCAGTTCTTC. Protein sequence: CASSLGLGTYNEQFF.

The chain links TRBV4-1 to TRBJ2-1; 10 nucleotides match TRBD2. Germline CDR1 reads MGHRA; CDR2 reads YSYEKL. V shed 3 bases and J 1 base; nucleotides not matched to a gene: 6. The CDR3 sequence is 17 residues long. This CDR3 reads CASSQVLAGTSYNEQFF. CDR3 bases: TGCGCCAGCAGCCAGGTACTAGCGGGAACTTCCTACAATGAGCAGTTCTTC.

The chain employs TRBV11-2 and TRBJ1-1; TRBD1 matches at 10 bases. CDR3 length: 15 residues. CDR1 SGHAT and CDR2 FQNNGV come from the germline V gene. V shed 5 bases, J shed 5 bases, and the junction held 8 bases outside the gene matches. DNA of the CDR3: TGTGCCAGCAGCCAGATCGGACAGGGGGGAACTGAAGCTTTCTTT. Translating it yields CASSQIGQGGTEAFF.

This clonotype was detected ten times or more. CDR3 sequence: CASSPPQYSNQPQHF. In DNA form, the CDR3 reads TGTGCCAGCAGCCCGCCACAGTATAGCAATCAGCCCCAGCATTTT. The genes are TRBV7-2 and TRBJ1-5; D unresolved. CDR1 SGHTA and CDR2 FQGNSA come from the germline V gene. CDR3 length: 15 amino acids. V was trimmed by 5 bases and J by 0 bases, leaving 11 bases between them.

The chain links TRBV4-1 to TRBJ1-4; D unclear. Germline-derived CDR1 and CDR2 are MGHRA and YSYEKL. The CDR3 is made up of 15 amino acids. The V and J ends lost 7 bases and 0 bases respectively, with 12 bases between them. In DNA, the CDR3 is TGCGCCAGCAACCTACACCCTGCAACTAATGAAAAACTGTTTTTT. This gives the protein CASNLHPATNEKLFF.

This clonotype was seen a few times. The V gene is TRBV7-2, the J gene TRBJ2-3, with D possibly being TRBD1 or TRBD2 (6 bases each). This CDR3 is built from 14 residues. The ends were cut back, 4 bases at V and 6 bases at J, with 14 bases in the middle. Germline lookup yields CDR1 SGHTA and CDR2 FQGNSA. The CDR3 nucleotides read TGTGCCAGCAGCTCATCGGGGGCGGCGGATACGCAGTATTTT. Encoded protein: CASSSSGAADTQYF.

This clonotype was picked up a small number of times. CDR3 sequence reads: CASSDPAAGEQFF. CDR3 coding DNA: TGTGCCAGCAGTGACCCTGCGGCCGGAGAGCAGTTCTTC. This chain connects TRBV27 to TRBJ2-1; D unclear. Germline V gene lookup returns CDR1 MNHEY and CDR2 SMNVEV (reference sequence). V was clipped by 5 bases and J by 10 bases, with 15 bases between them. CDR3 length equals 13 residues.